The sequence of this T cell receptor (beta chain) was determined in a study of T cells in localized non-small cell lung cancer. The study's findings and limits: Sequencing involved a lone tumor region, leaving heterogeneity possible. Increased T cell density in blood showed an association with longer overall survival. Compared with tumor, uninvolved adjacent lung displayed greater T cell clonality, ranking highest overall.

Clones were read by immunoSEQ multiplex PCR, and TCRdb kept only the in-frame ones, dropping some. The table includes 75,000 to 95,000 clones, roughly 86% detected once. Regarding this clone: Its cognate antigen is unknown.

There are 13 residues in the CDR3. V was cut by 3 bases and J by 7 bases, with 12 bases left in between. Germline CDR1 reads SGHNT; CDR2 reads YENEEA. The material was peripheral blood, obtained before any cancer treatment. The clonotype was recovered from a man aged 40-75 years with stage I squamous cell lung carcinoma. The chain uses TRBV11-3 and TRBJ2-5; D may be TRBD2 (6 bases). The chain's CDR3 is CASSLGLPGTQYF. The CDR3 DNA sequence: TGTGCCAGCAGCTTGGGACTCCCGGGGACCCAGTACTTC.